This TCR beta chain was captured in a study of T cell responses to AZD1222 COVID-19 vaccine. Findings and caveats of the study: After two AZD1222 doses, spike-specific TCR breadth and depth rose versus day 0.

CDR3 size: 11 residues. Trimming stripped 2 bases from V and 3 bases from J, with 1 base between. The V gene's germline CDR1 is PRHDT and CDR2 FYEKMQ (reference sequence). The table came from immunoSEQ multiplex PCR; TCRdb's copy has only in-frame clones and leaves some out. Here the sample spans about 69,000 clones, approximately 82% being singletons. About this clone itself: Its antigen is currently unknown.

Second-dose schedules of about 4 or about 12 weeks were combined. This clonotype was sampled from an adult who received the AZD1222 COVID-19 vaccine. Sequencing used peripheral blood, obtained 28 days after the second AZD1222 dose. The chain joins TRBV13 to TRBJ2-5, with no clear D. CDR3 bases: TGTGCCAGCAGCTTAAAAGAGACCCAGTACTTC. Protein sequence: CASSLKETQYF.